This T cell receptor beta chain was observed in a study of blood T cell repertoires in COVID-19. On the study more broadly: T cells, B-cell-depleted T cells, or PBMCs provided the cDNA or gDNA that served as material.

The age range of participants was about 18 to 95 years, with residence in roughly 25 US areas. The study assigned cohorts using participant-reported clinical history. Authors' processing steps: Counts of nucleated cells, estimated from reference gene primer amplification, were obtained. The repertoire was sequenced with immunoSEQ multiplex PCR; TCRdb's copy has only in-frame clones and lacks some. V and J calls plus clone size are reproduced from that table; the DNA served to infer D and trimming. The table lists fewer than 200,000 clones, around 83% of them singletons. Germline V gene sequence: CDR1 LGHDT, CDR2 YNNKEL (reference sequence). After removal of 4 bases from V and 4 bases from J, the junction contained 3 bases not matched to a gene. The length of the CDR3 is 14 residues.

Specimen: PBMCs or T cells enriched from blood (not recorded which). The rearrangement uses TRBV3-1 (or the pseudogene TRBV3-2) and TRBJ1-5; 8 nucleotides agree with TRBD1. The receptor comes from a woman aged 45-65 years in a cohort exposed to, infected with or recovered from COVID-19 (not recorded which). CDR3 amino acids: CASSLGQDNQPQHF. The CDR3, as DNA: TGTGCCAGCAGCCTGGGACAGGATAATCAGCCCCAGCATTTT.